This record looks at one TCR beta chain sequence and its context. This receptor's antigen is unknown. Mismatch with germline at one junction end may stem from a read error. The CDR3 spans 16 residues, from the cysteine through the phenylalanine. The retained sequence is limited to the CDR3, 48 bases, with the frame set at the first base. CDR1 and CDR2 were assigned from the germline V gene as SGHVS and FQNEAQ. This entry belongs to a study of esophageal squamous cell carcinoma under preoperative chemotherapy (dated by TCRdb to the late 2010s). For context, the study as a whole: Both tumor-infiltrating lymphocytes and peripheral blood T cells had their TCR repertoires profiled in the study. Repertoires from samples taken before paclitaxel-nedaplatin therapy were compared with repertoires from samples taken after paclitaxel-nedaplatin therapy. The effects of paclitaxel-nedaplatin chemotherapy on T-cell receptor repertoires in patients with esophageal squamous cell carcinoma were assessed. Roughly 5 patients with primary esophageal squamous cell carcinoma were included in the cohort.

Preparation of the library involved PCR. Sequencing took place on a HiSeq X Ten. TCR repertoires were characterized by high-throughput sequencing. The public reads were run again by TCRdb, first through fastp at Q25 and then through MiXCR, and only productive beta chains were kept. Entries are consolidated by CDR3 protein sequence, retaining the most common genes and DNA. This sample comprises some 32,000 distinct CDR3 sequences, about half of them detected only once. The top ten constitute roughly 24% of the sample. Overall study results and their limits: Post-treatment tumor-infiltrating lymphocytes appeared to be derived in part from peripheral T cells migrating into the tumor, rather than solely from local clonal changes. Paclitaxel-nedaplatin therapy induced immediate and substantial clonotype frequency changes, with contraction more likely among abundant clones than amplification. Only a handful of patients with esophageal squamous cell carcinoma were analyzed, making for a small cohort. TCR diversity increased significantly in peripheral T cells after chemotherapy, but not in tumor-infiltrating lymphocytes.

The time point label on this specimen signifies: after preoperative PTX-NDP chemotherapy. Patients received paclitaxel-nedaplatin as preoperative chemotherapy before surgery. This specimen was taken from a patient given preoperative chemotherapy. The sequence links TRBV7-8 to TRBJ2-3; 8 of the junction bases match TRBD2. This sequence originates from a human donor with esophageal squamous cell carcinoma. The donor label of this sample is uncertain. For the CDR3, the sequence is CASRDLGGGAGDTQYF. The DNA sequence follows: TGTGCCAGCAGGGACCTCGGGGGGGGGGCCGGTGATACCCAGTATTTT.